These T cell receptor beta chains were read from a single sample in a study of shared clonotypes between healthy human individuals. Using immunoSEQ multiplex PCR, the repertoire was profiled, and TCRdb retains in-frame clones only, with some absent. The sample includes some 1.5 million clones, roughly 98% of them seen just once. The sequenced sample was naive CD4+ T cells sorted from blood. These receptors all stem from a man aged 25 to 45 in good health. The CDR3 runs from the conserved cysteine through the conserved F or W. A D gene is named only where the DNA matches it firmly. Size tells how often a clone was seen (once, few, many) or the class of an expanded clone, and some rows leave it out.

D: TRBD1
size: once
V: TRBV5-5
J: TRBJ2-1
CDR3: CASSFGQVPYNEQFF
DNA: TGTGCCAGCAGCTTCGGACAGGTGCCCTACAATGAGCAGTTCTTC

D: -
size: -
V: TRBV7-9
J: TRBJ2-7
CDR3: CASARGPSSYEQYF
DNA: TGTGCCAGCGCTCGCGGGCCGAGCTCCTACGAGCAGTACTTC

D: TRBD1
size: once
V: TRBV7-6
J: TRBJ2-7
CDR3: CASSVDRLNEQYF
DNA: TGTGCCAGCAGCGTGGACAGGTTAAACGAGCAGTACTTC

D: TRBD1
size: -
V: TRBV28
J: TRBJ2-4
CDR3: CASGDREPAKNIQYF
DNA: TGTGCCAGCGGCGACAGGGAACCCGCCAAAAACATTCAGTACTTC

D: -
size: -
V: TRBV14
J: TRBJ2-2
CDR3: CASSPRTDTNTGELFF
DNA: TGTGCCAGCAGCCCCCGGACAGATACGAACACCGGGGAGCTGTTTTTT

D: TRBD2
size: once
V: TRBV11-2
J: TRBJ2-2
CDR3: CASSRTSSGTGELFF
DNA: TGTGCCAGCAGCCGGACTAGCTCGGGAACCGGGGAGCTGTTTTTT

D: TRBD1
size: -
V: TRBV10-1
J: TRBJ2-7
CDR3: CASRKDRETYEQYF
DNA: TGCGCCAGCAGGAAGGACAGGGAAACCTACGAGCAGTACTTC

D: -
size: -
V: TRBV6-4
J: TRBJ1-5
CDR3: CASSERPDQPQHF
DNA: TGTGCCAGCAGTGAAAGACCCGATCAGCCCCAGCATTTT

D: -
size: -
V: TRBV28
J: TRBJ2-7
CDR3: CASSLSTYEQYF
DNA: TGTGCCAGCAGCCTAAGCACCTACGAGCAGTACTTC

D: -
size: -
V: TRBV5-4
J: TRBJ2-1
CDR3: CASSLLVMDEQFF
DNA: TGTGCCAGCAGCTTGCTCGTTATGGATGAGCAGTTCTTC

D: TRBD1
size: once
V: TRBV5-4
J: TRBJ2-7
CDR3: CASSIPAGQGVYEQYF
DNA: TGTGCCAGCAGCATCCCGGCGGGACAGGGAGTTTACGAGCAGTACTTC

D: TRBD1
size: -
V: TRBV5-1
J: TRBJ2-5
CDR3: CASGARDRGLFKETQYF
DNA: TGCGCCAGCGGAGCAAGGGACAGGGGGCTGTTTAAGGAGACCCAGTACTTC

D: -
size: -
V: TRBV11-3
J: TRBJ2-4
CDR3: CASSLGDSTKNIQYF
DNA: TGTGCCAGCAGCTTAGGGGACTCAACGAAAAACATTCAGTACTTC

D: -
size: -
V: TRBV28
J: TRBJ1-5
CDR3: CASSRPRDYSNQPQHF
DNA: TGTGCCAGCAGTCGCCCCAGGGATTATAGCAATCAGCCCCAGCATTTT

D: -
size: -
V: TRBV6-6
J: TRBJ2-2
CDR3: CASSFPGELFF
DNA: TGTGCCAGCAGTTTCCCAGGGGAGCTGTTTTTT

D: -
size: once
V: TRBV28
J: TRBJ1-2
CDR3: CALGGRAGTNYGYTF
DNA: TGTGCCCTCGGTGGGCGTGCAGGGACTAACTATGGCTACACCTTC

D: -
size: -
V: TRBV5-5
J: TRBJ2-3
CDR3: CASSLDGLSTDTQYF
DNA: TGTGCCAGCAGCTTGGATGGCCTCAGCACAGATACGCAGTATTTT

D: TRBD2
size: -
V: TRBV27
J: TRBJ2-7
CDR3: CASNPSGRVSYEQYF
DNA: TGTGCCAGCAATCCTAGCGGGAGGGTCTCCTACGAGCAGTACTTC

D: -
size: -
V: TRBV27
J: TRBJ2-2
CDR3: CASRADRANTGELFF
DNA: TGTGCCAGCAGGGCGGACAGAGCGAACACCGGGGAGCTGTTTTTT

D: -
size: -
V: TRBV28
J: TRBJ1-3
CDR3: CASSLASSGNTIYF
DNA: TGTGCCAGCAGTTTAGCTTCCTCTGGAAACACCATATATTTT